The 27 T cell receptor beta chains reported below all come from one sample, sequenced in a study of molecular identifiers for immune sequencing clone quantification. MiXCR, applied by TCRdb to the PCR reads, yields one record per CDR3 protein. Of about 640,000 distinct CDR3 sequences listed, about 20% are singletons. The sample consisted of naive CD8+ T cells from blood, with Jurkat cell RNA spiked in. Described subset: FACS-sorted CD8+CD4-CCR7+CD45RA+ naive T cells. The receptors come from a human donor in good health. Some libraries in this study had Jurkat cell RNA spiked in.

This clonotype showed up many times. The chain has TRBV24-1 and TRBJ2-1; 12 bases align to TRBD2. CDR1 is KGHDR and CDR2 is SFDVKD in the germline V gene. The ends lost 4 bases at V and 7 bases at J; junction bases unmatched: 7. The CDR3 loop spans 16 amino acids. The CDR3 DNA is TGTGCCACCAGTGACTGGACTAGCGGGATTGGTAATGAGCAGTTCTTC. This sequence encodes CATSDWTSGIGNEQFF.

This clonotype was seen ten or more times. The rearrangement links TRBV12-3 or TRBV12-4 to TRBJ1-2, with TRBD1 as a possible D gene (5 bases). The CDR3 is made up of 17 amino acids. Trimming cost V 1 base and J 6 bases, with 21 bases left between them. CDR3 nucleotide sequence: TGTGCCAGCAGTTTAGTCTTGAGGGACGGACCTAGGAATGGCTACACCTTC. It specifies CASSLVLRDGPRNGYTF.

This chain uses TRBV28 with TRBJ1-6; D ambiguous. Trimming pared 6 bases from V and 7 bases from J, leaving 10 bases between. The CDR3 extends over 13 amino acids. Per germline, CDR1 MDHEN and CDR2 SYDVKM. The CDR3: CASSGSGNSPLHF. Written as DNA, the CDR3 is TGTGCCAGCAGCGGCAGCGGAAATTCACCCCTCCACTTT.

Only a few counts were recorded for this clonotype. This chain uses TRBV15 with TRBJ2-1, with TRBD1 matching over 8 bases. Trimming took 4 bases from V and 7 from J; bases not matched to a gene: 12. The CDR3 sequence is 16 residues long. Per the germline V gene, CDR1 is LNHNV and CDR2 is YYDKDF (reference sequence). Here the CDR3 DNA reads TGTGCCACCAGCACGACGGGCCGACAGGGGCTTAATGAGCAGTTCTTC. Translation: CATSTTGRQGLNEQFF.

V gene TRBV27 combines with J gene TRBJ2-2; the match to TRBD2 covers 9 bases. The CDR3 covers 17 residues. Losses at the gene ends were 5 bases for V and 2 bases for J; bases not matched to a gene: 9. Germline assignment: CDR1 MNHEY and CDR2 SMNVEV (reference sequence). CDR3 in amino acids: CASSMYSGSVNTGELFF. CDR3 in DNA: TGTGCCAGCAGTATGTATAGCGGGAGTGTCAACACCGGGGAGCTGTTTTTT.

Ten or more counts support this clonotype. The chain uses TRBV23-1 and TRBJ2-3; unclear D gene. TRBV23-1 is recorded as an ORF, its role being uncertain. The CDR3 loop spans 14 amino acids. V lost 4 bases to trimming and J lost 4 bases, with 12 bases between them. The CDR3 nucleotides are TGCGCCAGCAGTCTTCTTTGCCGACCAGATACGCAGTATTTT. Protein: CASSLLCRPDTQYF.

This clonotype was detected many times. This chain uses TRBV5-5 with TRBJ2-2, with a possible D match to TRBD1 (5 bases). Germline CDR1 and CDR2: SGHKS and YYEKEE (reference sequence). This CDR3 has 15 amino acids. The ends were cut back, 0 bases at V and 3 bases at J, with 9 bases in the middle. CDR3 nucleotides: TGTGCCAGCAGCTTGGGTCAGGGATACACCGGGGAGCTGTTTTTT. Protein: CASSLGQGYTGELFF.

This clonotype has at least ten counts. V is TRBV20-1 and J is TRBJ2-7, with 9 bases fitting TRBD2. Trimming removed 0 bases from V and 4 bases from J; junction bases left unmatched: 10. Germline V CDR1 and CDR2: DFQATT, SNEGSKA (reference sequence). The CDR3 length is 16 residues. CDR3 sequence: CSARDVSSGISYEQYF. The DNA of the CDR3 is TGCAGTGCTAGAGATGTGTCTAGCGGGATTTCGTACGAGCAGTACTTC.

The V and J genes are TRBV15 and TRBJ2-7; tentatively, D is TRBD1 (5 bases). The CDR3 is 13 amino acids. CDR1 and CDR2 (germline): LNHNV, YYDKDF (reference sequence). Trimming cost V 8 bases and J 1 base, with 12 bases left between them. The CDR3 region has the DNA TGTGCCACCTCTCACAGGACGTCCTACGAGCAGTACTTC. As protein: CATSHRTSYEQYF.

This clonotype has at least ten counts. This chain links TRBV20-1 with TRBJ2-3; tentatively, D is TRBD1 (7 bases). The V end lost 6 bases, the J end lost 0 bases, and 13 bases lay between the germline ends. Germline CDR1 and CDR2: DFQATT and SNEGSKA (reference sequence). This CDR3 has 14 residues. CDR3: CSAPTGTSTDTQYF. The CDR3 nucleotides are TGCAGTGCCCCGACAGGGACTAGCACAGATACGCAGTATTTT.

The CDR3, as DNA: TGCAGTGCTAGGGGGGGGGATCGGTTTGAAGCTTTCTTT. This gives the protein CSARGGDRFEAFF. The genes are TRBV20-1 and TRBJ1-1, with D perhaps matching TRBD1 (5 bases). CDR1 is DFQATT and CDR2 is SNEGSKA in the germline V gene (reference sequence). The CDR3 is 13 residues long. Trimming cost V 3 bases and J 7 bases, with 15 bases left between them.

This clonotype was observed once. A much larger clone lies a single base off, so this may be a read error. This chain uses TRBV10-3 with TRBJ2-7; tentative D call: TRBD1 (6 bases). Germline V CDR1 and CDR2: ENHRY, SYGVKD. This CDR3 is 13 amino acids long. V was cut by 10 bases and J by 2 bases, with 15 bases left in between. The CDR3 DNA reads TGTGCCACCGGGGACACCCGCCCCTACGAGCAGTACTTC. Translating gives CATGDTRPYEQYF.

This clonotype has a count of ten or more. J is TRBJ2-3 and V is TRBV9; 7 positions match TRBD2. The J segment lost 0 bases and the V segment lost 0 bases, leaving 10 bases of the junction unmatched. This CDR3 region has 18 residues. The germline V gene encodes CDR1 SGDLS and CDR2 YYNGEE. The CDR3 region has the DNA TGTGCCAGCAGCGTAGAGTCCCAGCGGGGTATCAGCACAGATACGCAGTATTTT. This encodes CASSVESQRGISTDTQYF.

In its sample, this clonotype was seen many times. This chain links TRBV12-5 with TRBJ2-2; 7 nucleotides line up with TRBD1. Trimming took 4 bases from V and 0 from J; bases not matched to a gene: 11. Per germline, CDR1 LGHNT and CDR2 FRNRAP. The CDR3 extends over 18 amino acids. The CDR3 DNA reads TGTGCTAGTGGTTCGCCCCCTTTTGGGACAGCGAACACCGGGGAGCTGTTTTTT. It codes for CASGSPPFGTANTGELFF.

This clonotype was detected only a few times. A much larger clone is a single base away; this may be a read error. A read error is likely, as this CDR3 ends without the conserved phenylalanine or tryptophan. The V call is TRBV7-9, the J call TRBJ2-3; 13 bases are a match to TRBD2. This CDR3 region has 16 residues. Germline-derived CDR1 and CDR2 are SEHNR and FQNEAQ (reference sequence). V was clipped by 6 bases and J by 4 bases; unmatched bases: 7. The CDR3, as DNA: TGTGCCAGCAGGATTTATGGACTAGCGGGAGCAGATACGCAGTATCTT. This codes for CASRIYGLAGADTQYL.

This clonotype appeared many times. The V call is TRBV11-2, the J call TRBJ2-7, with unresolved D. The V end lost 7 bases, the J end lost 6 bases, and 19 bases lay between the germline ends. CDR1 and CDR2 from the germline V gene are SGHAT and FQNNGV. The CDR3 totals 14 residues. In DNA, the CDR3 is TGTGCCAGCACCTCCGTCGGGTGGCCGGGCGAGCAGTACTTC. Protein: CASTSVGWPGEQYF.

This sequence joins TRBV3-1 and TRBJ2-1, with D perhaps TRBD1 (5 bases). Germline V gene sequence: CDR1 LGHDT, CDR2 YNNKEL (reference sequence). This CDR3 contains 15 residues. V was pared by 1 base and J by 8 bases, with 15 bases between. CDR3 coding DNA: TGTGCCAGCAGCCAAGCCGCCCAGGGTAAGCATGAGCAGTTCTTC. As protein: CASSQAAQGKHEQFF.

Remarks on this clonotype: The junction does not match germline at one end; this may be a read error. The chain joins TRBV7-9 to TRBJ2-3; 10 bases map to TRBD1. In germline, CDR1 is SEHNR, CDR2 FQNEAQ (reference sequence). CDR3 length: 15 residues. CDR3 amino acids: CASSGPTGGSDMQYF. Written as DNA, the CDR3 is TGTGCCAGCAGCGGACCGACAGGGGGCTCAGATATGCAGTATTTT.

This clonotype was seen at least ten times. The rearrangement joins TRBV27 to TRBJ1-1; perhaps TRBD1 as D (5 bases). V was pared by 5 bases and J by 1 base, with 14 bases between. This CDR3 region has 15 residues. The V gene's germline CDR1 is MNHEY and CDR2 SMNVEV (reference sequence). The CDR3 bases are TGTGCCAGCAGTCCTATAGGACAACAGAACACTGAAGCTTTCTTT. Amino acids: CASSPIGQQNTEAFF.

The table lists this clonotype with many counts. The chain couples TRBV29-1 to TRBJ2-3; 9 nucleotides agree with TRBD2. The CDR3 extends over 14 amino acids. Germline V CDR1 and CDR2: SQVTM, ANQGSEA. V shed 6 bases and J 4 bases; nucleotides not matched to a gene: 8. Written as DNA, the CDR3 is TGCAGCGTCGCGACTAGCGGAGATTCAGATACGCAGTATTTT. The encoded protein is CSVATSGDSDTQYF.

This clonotype was recorded at least ten times. The chain links TRBV7-9 to TRBJ1-1, with D perhaps matching TRBD1 (5 bases). The V and J ends lost 5 bases and 0 bases respectively, with 16 bases between them. This CDR3 is 16 amino acids long. Germline CDR1 and CDR2: SEHNR and FQNEAQ (reference sequence). CDR3 in DNA: TGTGCCAGCAGCGGGGCTATTGTGGAATTGAACACTGAAGCTTTCTTT. This codes for CASSGAIVELNTEAFF. Together with reference TRBV7-9 and TRBJ1-1, the CDR3 gives the full variable domain: DTGVSQNPRHKITKRGQNVTFRCDPISEHNRLYWYRQTLGQGPEFLTYFQNEAQLEKSRLLSDRFSAERPKGSFSTLEIQRTEQGDSAMYLCASSGAIVELNTEAFFGQGTRLTVV.

This clonotype showed up many times. The chain carries TRBV5-4 and TRBJ2-7, with unresolved D. The germline gives CDR1 SGHNT, CDR2 YYREEE (reference sequence). Trimming shortened V by 2 bases and J by 4 bases, and 10 bases separated the two germline ends. CDR3 size: 13 residues. CDR3 protein: CASSFHGRYEQYF. CDR3 DNA: TGTGCCAGCAGCTTCCACGGGCGGTACGAGCAGTACTTC.

A note on this clonotype: Sequence at one end of the junction differs from germline and may be a read error. The chain has TRBV27 and TRBJ1-5; TRBD1 is a possible D gene (6 bases). The CDR3 sequence is 13 residues long. CDR1 MNHEY and CDR2 SMNVEV come from the germline V gene (reference sequence). The CDR3 protein is CASGLSGGAPQHF. DNA of the CDR3: TGTGCCAGCGGTTTATCTGGGGGGGCGCCCCAGCATTTT.

This sequence joins TRBV13 and TRBJ2-7; D may correspond to TRBD1 or TRBD2 (5 bases each). The V gene's germline CDR1 is PRHDT and CDR2 FYEKMQ (reference sequence). This CDR3 spans 15 amino acids. V was trimmed by 4 bases and J by 0 bases, leaving 13 bases between them. The CDR3 DNA follows: TGTGCCAGCAGCTCGGCCGGGACGCTCTCCTACGAGCAGTACTTC. It yields the protein CASSSAGTLSYEQYF.

This clonotype has more than one count but fewer than ten. In DNA form, the CDR3 reads TGCGCCAGCAGCTCGGCAGCGGGGGGGCTAGAGACCCAGTACTTC. Translated: CASSSAAGGLETQYF. The J gene is TRBJ2-5, the V gene TRBV4-1; 10 positions match TRBD2. Germline CDR1 MGHRA, CDR2 YSYEKL. V was clipped by 5 bases and J by 4 bases; unmatched bases: 7. This CDR3 contains 15 residues.

This clonotype was seen many times. This chain links TRBV11-2 with TRBJ1-1; no firm D call. V lost 1 base and J 1 base, leaving 7 bases between the germline ends. Germline V gene sequence: CDR1 SGHAT, CDR2 FQNNGV. The CDR3 consists of 14 residues. The CDR3 bases are TGTGCCAGCAGCTTAGGGGAGCCGAACACTGAAGCTTTCTTT. The encoded protein is CASSLGEPNTEAFF.

On this clonotype itself: An end of the junction differs from the germline gene, which may be a read error. This chain uses TRBV20-1 with TRBJ1-1, with a tentative D call TRBD1 (6 bases). Germline loops: CDR1 DFQATT, CDR2 SNEGSKA (reference sequence). The CDR3 is made up of 16 amino acids. DNA of the CDR3: TGCAGTGCTAGAGTGTGGCAGGGGCCGACGAACACTGAATCTTTCTTT. This sequence encodes CSARVWQGPTNTESFF.